One T cell receptor beta chain is described in this entry. Its antigen is currently unknown. The CDR3 spans 14 residues. Germline lookup yields CDR1 LNHDA and CDR2 SQIVND (reference sequence). Following a re-call of the 5' RACE reads, TCRdb has one entry per CDR3 protein and lacks DNA. This repertoire comprises 200,000 to 300,000 distinct CDR3 sequences; its ten largest clones make up 4% to 5%. This sample was taken from a study of T cells expressing NK-cell markers. Study-wide points: The CD3+CD56-NKG2C+ fraction of several donors was likewise dominated by these clonotypes.

The sequencing input was blood T cells: a sorted CD56 or NKG2C T cell subset, CD4+ or CD8+ T cells, or bulk PBMC T cells (not recorded which). The clonotype was recovered from a woman between 18 and 75 years old in good health. The chain carries TRBV19 and TRBJ2-1. CDR3 protein: CASRFRVSYNEQFF.